This entry lists 14 T cell receptor beta chains sequenced from one sample in a study of CD8 T cells in Susac syndrome. When the RNA was reverse transcribed, random hexamers were used with an input of roughly 0.5 to 1 ug. From the immunoSEQ multiplex PCR reads, TCRdb called clonotypes with MiXCR, one entry per CDR3 protein. The sample has under 80,000 distinct CDR3 sequences; just over 90% are singletons. Source material: CD4+ T cells from PBMCs. These receptors originate from a human donor with Susac syndrome.

The V and J genes are TRBV5-1 and TRBJ1-3; D remains ambiguous. Per the germline V gene, CDR1 is SGHRS and CDR2 is YFSETQ. The CDR3 loop spans 14 amino acids. Trimming left V 4 bases short and J 4 bases short, with 12 bases between. The CDR3 bases are TGCGCCAGCAGCGGAACACAACAGGGAAACACCATATATTTT. Residues: CASSGTQQGNTIYF. Variable domain in full (rest from reference TRBV5-1 and TRBJ1-3): KAGVTQTPRYLIKTRGQQVTLSCSPISGHRSVSWYQQTPGQGLQFLFEYFSETQRNKGNFPGRFSGRQFSNSRSEMNVSTLELGDSALYLCASSGTQQGNTIYFGEGSWLTVV.

The chain carries TRBV4-2 and TRBJ2-7, with D possibly TRBD1 on 5 matching bases. The CDR3 is 15 amino acids. The V end lost 1 base, the J end lost 5 bases, and 15 bases lay between the germline ends. CDR1 LGHNA and CDR2 YNFKEQ come from the germline V gene. The CDR3 reads CASSQGRTGPHEQYF. The DNA for the CDR3 is TGTGCCAGCAGCCAAGGTCGAACAGGTCCCCACGAGCAGTACTTC.

The rearrangement joins TRBV12-3 or TRBV12-4 to TRBJ1-2; D unresolved. V was clipped by 3 bases and J by 7 bases, with 12 bases between them. The CDR3 loop spans 13 amino acids. CDR3 protein: CASSFKGFGGYTF. The CDR3 DNA is TGTGCCAGCAGTTTCAAGGGTTTCGGTGGCTACACCTTC.

V usage is TRBV4-3 and J usage is TRBJ2-2; no reliable D call. This CDR3 region has 15 residues. Per germline, CDR1 LGHNA and CDR2 YSLEER. V gave up 5 bases and J gave up 4 bases, with 14 bases separating them. The CDR3 is CASSSGRRGTGELFF. DNA for the CDR3: TGCGCCAGCAGCTCAGGACGGCGAGGCACCGGGGAGCTGTTTTTT.

CDR3 loop: CASSLNPQGAYEQYF. The CDR3 DNA follows: TGTGCCAGCAGCTTAAACCCGCAGGGGGCCTACGAGCAGTACTTC. The chain couples TRBV7-2 to TRBJ2-7; 7 bases are a match to TRBD1. V lost 2 bases, J lost 2 bases, and 6 bases stayed unmatched. The CDR3 runs to 15 residues. Germline CDR1 is SGHTA and CDR2 is FQGNSA.

This rearrangement joins TRBV27 to TRBJ2-2, with TRBD2 matching 8 bases. The CDR3 runs 15 residues. Germline CDR1 MNHEY, CDR2 SMNVEV (reference sequence). J was trimmed by 2 bases and V by 9 bases; bases with no gene match: 8. The CDR3 DNA is TGTGCCAGTCAGATTAGCGGGACAAACACCGGGGAGCTGTTTTTT. The encoded protein is CASQISGTNTGELFF.

This clonotype is a singleton in its sample. The chain has TRBV5-1 and TRBJ2-7; D uncertain. Trimming shortened V by 4 bases and J by 2 bases, and 19 bases separated the two germline ends. The CDR3 covers 16 residues. The germline CDR1 and CDR2 sequences are SGHRS and YFSETQ. This CDR3 is CASSPKLRVYPYEQYF. CDR3 bases: TGCGCCAGCAGCCCTAAACTTCGGGTTTATCCCTACGAGCAGTACTTC. Full variable domain (outside the CDR3, taken from reference TRBV5-1 and TRBJ2-7): KAGVTQTPRYLIKTRGQQVTLSCSPISGHRSVSWYQQTPGQGLQFLFEYFSETQRNKGNFPGRFSGRQFSNSRSEMNVSTLELGDSALYLCASSPKLRVYPYEQYFGPGTRLTVT.

A note on this clonotype: The junction departs from germline at one end; a sequencing error may be responsible. The V and J genes are TRBV7-8 and TRBJ1-1; possible D gene TRBD1, 5 bases. This CDR3 contains 15 residues. Germline values: CDR1 SGHVS, CDR2 FQNEAQ. CDR3 nucleotide sequence: TGTGCCAGCAGCTTTCTATCGGGGGGGAAGACTGAGGCTTTCTTT. This codes for CASSFLSGGKTEAFF.

The chain joins TRBV6-2 or TRBV6-3 to TRBJ2-7, with TRBD1 identical over 8 bases. The CDR3 consists of 14 residues. CDR1 is MNHEY, CDR2 SVGEGT, per germline. V was clipped by 6 bases and J by 4 bases; unmatched bases: 8. Here the CDR3 DNA reads TGTGCCAGCAGCTACAGGACAGGGACGTACGAGCAGTACTTC. Translating it yields CASSYRTGTYEQYF.

The V gene is TRBV6-5, the J gene TRBJ2-2; perhaps TRBD1 as D (6 bases). The germline V gene has CDR1 MNHEY and CDR2 SVGAGI. Trimming removed 8 bases from V and 7 bases from J, with 20 bases in between. The CDR3 has 15 residues. The CDR3 DNA reads TGTGCCAGCGAACTCTCAGGGGACGTATTCGGGGAGCTGTTTTTT. Amino acid sequence: CASELSGDVFGELFF.

The CDR3 loop reads CASSPGLAGSYEQYF. CDR3 DNA sequence: TGTGCCAGCAGCCCTGGACTAGCGGGTTCCTACGAGCAGTACTTC. This rearrangement joins TRBV28 to TRBJ2-7; 11 nucleotides agree with TRBD2. Trimming took 6 bases from V and 1 from J; bases not matched to a gene: 5. Germline V lookup: CDR1 MDHEN, CDR2 SYDVKM. The CDR3 is made up of 15 amino acids.

The rearrangement links TRBV7-8 to TRBJ1-6; 9 bases align to TRBD1. Germline V gene lookup returns CDR1 SGHVS and CDR2 FQNEAQ. V was clipped by 0 bases and J by 7 bases; unmatched bases: 7. CDR3 length equals 17 residues. CDR3 amino acids: CASSLAGAGTGNSPLHF. The CDR3 DNA is TGTGCCAGCAGCTTAGCCGGGGCCGGGACAGGGAATTCACCCCTCCACTTT.

The J gene is TRBJ2-5, the V gene TRBV3-1; 15 bases line up with TRBD2. CDR1 LGHDT and CDR2 YNNKEL come from the germline V gene (reference sequence). This CDR3 spans 18 amino acids. V shed 4 bases and J 5 bases; nucleotides not matched to a gene: 11. The CDR3, as DNA: TGTGCCAGCAGCCGGGGACTAGCGGGGGGAACGGACGAGGAGACCCAGTACTTC. This encodes CASSRGLAGGTDEETQYF.

The chain recombines TRBV6-1 with TRBJ2-3; D assignment may be TRBD1 or TRBD2 (5 bases each). The CDR3 covers 15 residues. Trimming removed 3 bases from V and 3 bases from J, with 13 bases in between. CDR1 is MNHNS, CDR2 SASEGT, per germline. CDR3 DNA: TGTGCCAGCAGTGAGGCTAGGGGACCTACAGATACGCAGTATTTT. Translating gives CASSEARGPTDTQYF.